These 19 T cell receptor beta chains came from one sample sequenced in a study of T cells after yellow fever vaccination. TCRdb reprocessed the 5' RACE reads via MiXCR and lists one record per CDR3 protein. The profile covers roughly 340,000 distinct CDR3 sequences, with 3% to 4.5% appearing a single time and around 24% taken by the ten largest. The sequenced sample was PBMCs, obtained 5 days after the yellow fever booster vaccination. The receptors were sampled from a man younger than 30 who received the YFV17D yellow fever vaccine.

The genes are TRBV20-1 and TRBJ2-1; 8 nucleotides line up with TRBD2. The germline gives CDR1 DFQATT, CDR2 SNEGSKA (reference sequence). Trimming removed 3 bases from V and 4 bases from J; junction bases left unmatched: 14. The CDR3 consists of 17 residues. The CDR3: CSASSPLAGGKYNEQFF. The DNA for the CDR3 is TGCAGTGCTAGTTCACCTTTGGCGGGGGGCAAGTACAATGAGCAGTTCTTC.

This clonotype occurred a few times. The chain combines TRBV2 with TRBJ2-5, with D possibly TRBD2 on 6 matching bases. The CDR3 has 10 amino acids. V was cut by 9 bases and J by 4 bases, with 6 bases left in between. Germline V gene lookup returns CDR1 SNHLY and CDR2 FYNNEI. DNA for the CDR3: TGTGCCAGGGGGGGAGAGACCCAGTACTTC. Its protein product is CARGGETQYF.

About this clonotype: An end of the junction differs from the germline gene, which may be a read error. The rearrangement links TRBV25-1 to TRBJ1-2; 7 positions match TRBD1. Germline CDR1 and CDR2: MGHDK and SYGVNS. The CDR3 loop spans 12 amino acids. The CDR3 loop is CASSEGGGAILF. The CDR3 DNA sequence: TGTGCCAGCAGTGAAGGAGGGGGCGCTATACTCTTC.

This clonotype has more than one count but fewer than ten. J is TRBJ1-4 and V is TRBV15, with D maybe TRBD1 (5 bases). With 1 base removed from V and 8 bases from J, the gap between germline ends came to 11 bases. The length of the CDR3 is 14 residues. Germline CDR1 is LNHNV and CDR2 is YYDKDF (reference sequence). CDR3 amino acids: CATSRGQGWEKLFF. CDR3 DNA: TGTGCCACCAGCAGAGGCCAGGGATGGGAAAAACTGTTTTTT. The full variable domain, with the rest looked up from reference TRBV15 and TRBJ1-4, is DAMVIQNPRYQVTQFGKPVTLSCSQTLNHNVMYWYQQKSSQAPKLLFHYYDKDFNNEADTPDNFQSRRPNTSFCFLDIRSPGLGDTAMYLCATSRGQGWEKLFFGSGTQLSVL.

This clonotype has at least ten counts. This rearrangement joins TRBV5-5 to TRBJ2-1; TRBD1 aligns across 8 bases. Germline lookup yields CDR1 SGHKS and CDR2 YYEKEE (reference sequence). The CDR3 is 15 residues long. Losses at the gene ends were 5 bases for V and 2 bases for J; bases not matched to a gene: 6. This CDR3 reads CASSPDRGPYNEQFF. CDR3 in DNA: TGTGCCAGCAGTCCAGACAGGGGCCCCTACAATGAGCAGTTCTTC.

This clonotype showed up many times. Here the CDR3 reads CASSPRLGPGPETQYF. The CDR3, as DNA: TGTGCCAGCTCACCACGCTTGGGGCCCGGCCCCGAGACCCAGTACTTC. J is TRBJ2-5 and V is TRBV18; D possibly corresponds to TRBD1 (5 bases). V was clipped by 1 base and J by 5 bases, with 17 bases between them. The CDR3 sequence is 16 residues long. The germline V gene has CDR1 KGHSH and CDR2 LQKENI.

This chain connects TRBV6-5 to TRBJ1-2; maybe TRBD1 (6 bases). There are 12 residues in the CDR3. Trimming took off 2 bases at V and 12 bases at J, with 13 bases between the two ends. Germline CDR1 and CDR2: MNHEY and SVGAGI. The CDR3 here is CASSYDGGPHTF. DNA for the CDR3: TGTGCCAGCAGTTACGACGGGGGGCCTCACACCTTC.

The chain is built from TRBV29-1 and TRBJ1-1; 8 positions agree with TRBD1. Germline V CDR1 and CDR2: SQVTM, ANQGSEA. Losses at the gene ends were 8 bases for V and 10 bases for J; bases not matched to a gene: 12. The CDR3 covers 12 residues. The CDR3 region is CSFTGQGAVAFF. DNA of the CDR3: TGCAGCTTCACAGGACAGGGCGCTGTAGCTTTCTTT.

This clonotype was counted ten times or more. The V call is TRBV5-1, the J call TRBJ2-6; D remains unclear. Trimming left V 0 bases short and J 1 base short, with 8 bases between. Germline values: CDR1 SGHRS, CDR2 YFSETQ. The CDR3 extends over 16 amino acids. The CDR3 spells CASSLVAGSGANVLTF. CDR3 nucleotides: TGCGCCAGCAGCTTGGTTGCAGGTTCTGGGGCCAACGTCCTGACTTTC.

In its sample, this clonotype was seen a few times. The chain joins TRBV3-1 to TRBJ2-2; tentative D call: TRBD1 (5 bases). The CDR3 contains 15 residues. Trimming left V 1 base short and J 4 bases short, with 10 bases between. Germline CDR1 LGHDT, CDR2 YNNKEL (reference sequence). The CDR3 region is CASSQVQGITGELFF. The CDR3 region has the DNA TGTGCCAGCAGCCAAGTTCAGGGTATCACCGGGGAGCTGTTTTTT.

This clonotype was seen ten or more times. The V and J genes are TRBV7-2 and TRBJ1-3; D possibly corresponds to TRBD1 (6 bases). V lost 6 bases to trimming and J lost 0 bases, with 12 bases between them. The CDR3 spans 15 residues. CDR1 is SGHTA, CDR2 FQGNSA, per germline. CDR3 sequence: CASRFTGFSGNTIYF. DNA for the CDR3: TGTGCCAGCAGGTTCACAGGGTTCTCTGGAAACACCATATATTTT.

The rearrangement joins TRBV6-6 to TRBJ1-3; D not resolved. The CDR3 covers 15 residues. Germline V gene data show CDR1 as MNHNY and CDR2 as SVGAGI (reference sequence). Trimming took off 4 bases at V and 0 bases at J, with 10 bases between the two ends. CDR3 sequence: CASSFSPSSGNTIYF. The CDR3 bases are TGTGCCAGCAGTTTCTCGCCAAGCTCTGGAAACACCATATATTTT.

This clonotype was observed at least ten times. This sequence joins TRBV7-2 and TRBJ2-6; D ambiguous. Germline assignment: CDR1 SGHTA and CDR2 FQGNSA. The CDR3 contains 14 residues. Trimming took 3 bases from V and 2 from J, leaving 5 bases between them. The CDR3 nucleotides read TGTGCCAGCAGCTTCATTACTGGGGCCAACGTCCTGACTTTC. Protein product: CASSFITGANVLTF.

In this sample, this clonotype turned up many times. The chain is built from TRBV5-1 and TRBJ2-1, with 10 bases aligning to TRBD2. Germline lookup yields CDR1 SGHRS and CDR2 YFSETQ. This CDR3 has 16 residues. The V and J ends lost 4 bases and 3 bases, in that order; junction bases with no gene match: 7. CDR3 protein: CASSIGLADIYNEQFF. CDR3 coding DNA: TGCGCCAGCAGCATCGGACTAGCGGACATCTACAATGAGCAGTTCTTC.

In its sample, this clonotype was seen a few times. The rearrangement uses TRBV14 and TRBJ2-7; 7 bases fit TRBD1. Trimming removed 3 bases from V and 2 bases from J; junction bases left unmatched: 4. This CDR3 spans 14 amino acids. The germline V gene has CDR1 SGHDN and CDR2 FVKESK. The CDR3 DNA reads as TGTGCCAGCAGCCACCCGGGACAGCCCTACGAGCAGTACTTC. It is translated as CASSHPGQPYEQYF.

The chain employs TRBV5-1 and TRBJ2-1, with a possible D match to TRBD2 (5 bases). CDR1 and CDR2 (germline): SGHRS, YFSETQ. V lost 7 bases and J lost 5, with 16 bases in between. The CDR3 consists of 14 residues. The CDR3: CASHLTGSHNEQFF. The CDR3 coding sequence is TGCGCCAGCCACCTTACGGGATCACACAATGAGCAGTTCTTC.

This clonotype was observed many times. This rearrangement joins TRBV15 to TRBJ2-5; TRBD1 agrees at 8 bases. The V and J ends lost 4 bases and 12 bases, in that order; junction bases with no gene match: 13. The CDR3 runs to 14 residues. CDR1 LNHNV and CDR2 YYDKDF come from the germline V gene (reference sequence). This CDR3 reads CATSTGDRTQTEYF. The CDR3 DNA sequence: TGTGCCACCAGCACGGGGGACAGGACCCAAACGGAGTACTTC.

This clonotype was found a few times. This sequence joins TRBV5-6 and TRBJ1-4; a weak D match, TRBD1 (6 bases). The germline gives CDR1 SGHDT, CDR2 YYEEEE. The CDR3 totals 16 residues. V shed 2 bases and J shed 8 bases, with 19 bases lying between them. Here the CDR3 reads CASSFTGGGSQEKLFF. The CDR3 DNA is TGTGCCAGCAGCTTTACCGGGGGCGGAAGTCAGGAAAAACTGTTTTTT. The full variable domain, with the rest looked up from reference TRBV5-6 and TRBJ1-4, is DAGVTQSPTHLIKTRGQQVTLRCSPKSGHDTVSWYQQALGQGPQFIFQYYEEEERQRGNFPDRFSGHQFPNYSSELNVNALLLGDSALYLCASSFTGGGSQEKLFFGSGTQLSVL.

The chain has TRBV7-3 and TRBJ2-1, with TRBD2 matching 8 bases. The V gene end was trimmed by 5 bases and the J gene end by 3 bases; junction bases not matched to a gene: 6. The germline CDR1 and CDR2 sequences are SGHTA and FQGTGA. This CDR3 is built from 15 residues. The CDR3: CASSTAGGHYNEQFF. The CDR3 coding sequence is TGTGCCAGCAGCACGGCGGGGGGCCACTACAATGAGCAGTTCTTC.